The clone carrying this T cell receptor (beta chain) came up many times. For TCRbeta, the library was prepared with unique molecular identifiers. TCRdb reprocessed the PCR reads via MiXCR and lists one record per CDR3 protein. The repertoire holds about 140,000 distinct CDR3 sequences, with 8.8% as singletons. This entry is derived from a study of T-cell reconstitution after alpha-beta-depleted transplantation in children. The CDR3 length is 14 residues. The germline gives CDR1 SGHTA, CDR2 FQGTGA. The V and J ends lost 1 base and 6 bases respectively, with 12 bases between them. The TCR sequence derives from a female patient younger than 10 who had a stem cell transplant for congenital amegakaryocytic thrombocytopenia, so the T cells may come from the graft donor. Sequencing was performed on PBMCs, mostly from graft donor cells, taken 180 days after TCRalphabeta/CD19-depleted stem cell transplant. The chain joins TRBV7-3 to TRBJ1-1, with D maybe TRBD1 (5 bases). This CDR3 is CASSLRPRDSEAFF. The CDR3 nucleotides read TGTGCCAGCAGCTTAAGGCCGAGGGACTCTGAAGCTTTCTTT.